The source of this T cell receptor (beta chain) is a study of blood T cell repertoires in COVID-19. For the study at large: The origin of the acute and convalescent COVID-19 samples was the United States, Italy and Spain.

This CDR3 spans 13 amino acids. Germline assignment: CDR1 SQVTM and CDR2 ANQGSEA. In the original analysis: The assay estimated nucleated cells by amplifying reference gene primers. The protocol was immunoSEQ multiplex PCR, while the TCRdb copy is restricted to in-frame clones and leaves out a portion. V and J calls and clone size are those listed in that table; D and trimming were worked out from the DNA. The table records 130,000 to 150,000 clones, roughly 80% of them present only once. Notes on this clone: Its ends do not fully match the called genes, so a read error is possible.

Sequencing was carried out using peripheral blood. The source is a man in his forties or fifties with active or convalescent COVID-19. V usage is TRBV29-1 and J usage is TRBJ2-5; possibly TRBD1 for D (6 bases). CDR3 loop: CSVVGGRDPVLHF. The CDR3, as DNA: TGCAGCGTTGTAGGGGGAAGAGACCCAGTACTACACTTC.